A single sample is the source of the 30 T cell receptor beta chains below, sequenced in a study of T cell changes during pregnancy in multiple sclerosis. Libraries were prepared by immunoSEQ multiplex PCR; TCRdb keeps only in-frame clonotypes and omits some of them. Of 85,000 to 100,000 clones in the sample, approximately 92% were seen once. This specimen was peripheral blood, taken after pregnancy. The receptors here all came from a female donor with multiple sclerosis, enrolled in a pregnancy study.

This clone was observed at least ten times. The V call is TRBV29-1, the J call TRBJ1-5; the D gene is possibly TRBD1 (6 bases). Trimming left V 4 bases short and J 3 bases short, with 7 bases between. The germline CDR1 and CDR2 sequences are SQVTM and ANQGSEA. This CDR3 spans 12 amino acids. The CDR3 is CSVGQDNQPQHF. CDR3 coding DNA: TGCAGCGTTGGACAGGACAATCAGCCCCAGCATTTT.

This rearrangement joins TRBV9 to TRBJ1-1; D not resolved. V was trimmed by 4 bases and J by 4 bases, leaving 11 bases between them. This CDR3 has 13 amino acids. Germline assignment: CDR1 SGDLS and CDR2 YYNGEE. The CDR3 spells CASSSRPTTEAFF. The DNA for the CDR3 is TGTGCCAGCAGCTCTAGACCAACCACTGAAGCTTTCTTT.

The chain couples TRBV6-1 to TRBJ2-1; 9 positions agree with TRBD1. J gave up 7 bases and V 6 bases, and 10 bases lay outside the gene matches. This CDR3 region has 15 residues. Looked up from germline, CDR1 is MNHNS and CDR2 is SASEGT. CDR3 nucleotides: TGTGCCAGCAGCTTCCCGGGACAGGGTTTTAATGAGCAGTTCTTC. Translated, it gives CASSFPGQGFNEQFF.

V usage is TRBV7-2 and J usage is TRBJ1-5; no reliable D call. This CDR3 comprises 18 residues. Per germline, CDR1 SGHTA and CDR2 FQGNSA. V shed 5 bases and J shed 2 bases, with 22 bases lying between them. The CDR3 coding sequence is TGTGCCAGCAGCAGCTTGTCTTACGCGGCTGGTGGCAATCAGCCCCAGCATTTT. It encodes CASSSLSYAAGGNQPQHF. The full variable domain, its missing parts supplied by reference TRBV7-2 and TRBJ1-5, is GAGVSQSPSNKVTEKGKDVELRCDPISGHTALYWYRQSLGQGLEFLIYFQGNSAPDKSGLPSDRFSAERTGGSVSTLTIQRTQQEDSAVYLCASSSLSYAAGGNQPQHFGDGTRLSIL.

The rearrangement uses TRBV30 and TRBJ1-4; 9 nucleotides align to TRBD1. The germline V gene has CDR1 GTSNPN and CDR2 SVGIG (reference sequence). V was pared by 4 bases and J by 9 bases, with 9 bases of the junction left unmatched. This CDR3 has 14 amino acids. The CDR3 region has the DNA TGTGCCTGGAACCCCGGGACAGGGAGTAAAAAACTGTTTTTT. It translates to CAWNPGTGSKKLFF.

The chain joins TRBV5-1 to TRBJ2-2; 10 bases map to TRBD1. With 2 bases clipped from V and 9 bases from J, the junction kept 7 bases outside the gene matches. The CDR3 has 15 residues. The germline gives CDR1 SGHRS, CDR2 YFSETQ. This CDR3 is CASSFTGTGDRELFF. CDR3 nucleotide sequence: TGCGCCAGCAGCTTTACCGGGACAGGGGACCGGGAGCTGTTTTTT.

This clone was counted a single time. J is TRBJ2-3 and V is TRBV9; a possible D gene is TRBD2 (6 bases). Between the trimmed V and J ends, which lost 0 bases and 1 base, there was a span of 12 bases. This CDR3 has 16 amino acids. The germline V gene encodes CDR1 SGDLS and CDR2 YYNGEE. DNA for the CDR3: TGTGCCAGCAGCGTAGGCGGGGACTCTGGCACAGATACGCAGTATTTT. Its translation: CASSVGGDSGTDTQYF.

This clone was recorded at least ten times. The chain carries TRBV18 and TRBJ2-7; perhaps TRBD1 as D (7 bases). Germline CDR1 reads KGHSH; CDR2 reads LQKENI. Trimming removed 4 bases from V and 6 bases from J, with 16 bases in between. This CDR3 has 14 residues. The chain's CDR3 is CASSLRDSGGEQYF. The DNA of the CDR3 is TGTGCCAGCTCACTCCGGGACTCAGGGGGCGAGCAGTACTTC.

The chain employs TRBV19 and TRBJ2-6; TRBD1 is a possible D gene (5 bases). CDR1 and CDR2 (germline): LNHDA, SQIVND (reference sequence). There are 18 residues in the CDR3. Trimming cost V 5 bases and J 0 bases, with 17 bases left between them. DNA of the CDR3: TGTGCCAGTAGTTTTCAGAACAGGCAACCCTCTGGGGCCAACGTCCTGACTTTC. Protein sequence: CASSFQNRQPSGANVLTF.

The gene calls are TRBV6-6 and TRBJ2-5; 7 nucleotides align to TRBD1. The trim removed 2 bases at V and 5 bases at J, leaving 2 bases unmatched. Germline V lookup: CDR1 MNHNY, CDR2 SVGAGI (reference sequence). This CDR3 has 13 amino acids. CDR3 region: CASSYGRGETQYF. In DNA, the CDR3 is TGTGCCAGCAGTTACGGCAGGGGGGAGACCCAGTACTTC.

This rearrangement joins TRBV19 to TRBJ1-4, with D uncertain. This CDR3 has 16 amino acids. The V end was cut by 2 bases, the J end by 5 bases, with 15 bases between. From germline, CDR1 is LNHDA and CDR2 SQIVND (reference sequence). CDR3 amino acids: CASSIRSEAPNEKLFF. The CDR3 DNA sequence: TGTGCCAGTAGTATACGATCTGAGGCCCCGAATGAAAAACTGTTTTTT.

The chain employs TRBV6-5 and TRBJ1-2, with 11 positions matching TRBD1. CDR1 is MNHEY and CDR2 is SVGAGI in the germline V gene. Trimming at V came to 7 bases and at J to 8 bases, leaving 9 bases not matched to a gene. The CDR3 covers 14 residues. The CDR3 sequence: CASIGQGATWGYTF. In DNA form, the CDR3 reads TGTGCCAGCATCGGACAGGGGGCCACTTGGGGCTACACCTTC.

This clone was detected only once. The V call is TRBV10-1, the J call TRBJ1-4; no clear D gene. The V end lost 0 bases, the J end lost 7 bases, and 9 bases lay between the germline ends. The germline CDR1 and CDR2 sequences are WNHNN and SYGVQD (reference sequence). CDR3 size: 14 residues. The CDR3: CASSESGGIEKLFF. The CDR3, as DNA: TGCGCCAGCAGTGAGTCGGGCGGGATTGAAAAACTGTTTTTT.

The chain links TRBV6-6 to TRBJ1-5, with a possible D match to TRBD1 (5 bases). Germline loops: CDR1 MNHNY, CDR2 SVGAGI (reference sequence). The CDR3 covers 15 residues. V lost 4 bases and J 5 bases, leaving 15 bases between the germline ends. The DNA of the CDR3 is TGTGCCAGCAGTTCAGAAGGGGATTGGGATCAGCCCCAGCATTTT. Translating gives CASSSEGDWDQPQHF.

The table lists this clone with a few counts. This sequence joins TRBV19 and TRBJ2-2; 11 nucleotides line up with TRBD2. The germline V gene has CDR1 LNHDA and CDR2 SQIVND (reference sequence). The CDR3 spans 17 residues. V dropped 7 bases and J dropped 4; count of bases not matched to a gene: 11. CDR3 residues: CASKDLAGGTLTGELFF. CDR3 bases: TGTGCCAGTAAGGATCTAGCGGGAGGAACCCTCACCGGGGAGCTGTTTTTT.

The chain combines TRBV27 with TRBJ2-7, with 9 bases identical to TRBD1. The germline gives CDR1 MNHEY, CDR2 SMNVEV (reference sequence). The CDR3 sequence is 16 residues long. V was clipped by 1 base and J by 0 bases; unmatched bases: 4. This CDR3 is CASSLYPGQGSYEQYF. CDR3 DNA: TGTGCCAGCAGTTTATATCCGGGACAGGGCTCCTACGAGCAGTACTTC.

The rearrangement uses TRBV10-3 and TRBJ1-5, with 8 bases lining up with TRBD1. CDR3 length: 14 amino acids. The V gene's germline CDR1 is ENHRY and CDR2 SYGVKD. The ends lost 4 bases at V and 6 bases at J; junction bases unmatched: 5. CDR3 loop: CAISGQGIGQPQHF. The CDR3 nucleotides are TGTGCCATCAGTGGACAGGGGATCGGTCAGCCCCAGCATTTT.

The rearrangement uses TRBV27 and TRBJ1-2; 8 bases fit TRBD1. This CDR3 has 13 residues. Per the germline V gene, CDR1 is MNHEY and CDR2 is SMNVEV (reference sequence). Trimming took 4 bases from V and 7 from J; bases not matched to a gene: 5. The CDR3 here is CASSSGQGSGYTF. The CDR3 nucleotides read TGTGCCAGCAGTTCTGGACAGGGAAGTGGCTACACCTTC.

The rearrangement links TRBV7-9 to TRBJ2-2; no clear D. Germline CDR1 reads SEHNR; CDR2 reads FQNEAQ (reference sequence). The V end lost 4 bases, the J end lost 4 bases, and 10 bases lay between the germline ends. CDR3 size: 14 residues. The CDR3 DNA sequence: TGTGCCAGCAGCTCACCCCCGGGCACCGGGGAGCTGTTTTTT. It yields the protein CASSSPPGTGELFF.

V gene TRBV5-1 combines with J gene TRBJ2-2; 7 nucleotides agree with TRBD1. Germline lookup yields CDR1 SGHRS and CDR2 YFSETQ. There are 16 residues in the CDR3. Losses at the gene ends were 0 bases for V and 5 bases for J; bases not matched to a gene: 7. CDR3 DNA sequence: TGCGCCAGCAGCTTGGCCGGGACAGATTATACCGGGGAGCTGTTTTTT. Translating gives CASSLAGTDYTGELFF.

In regard to this clone: Sequence at one end of the junction differs from germline and may be a read error. The chain joins TRBV7-2 to TRBJ2-7; D possibly corresponds to TRBD2 (5 bases). Looked up from germline, CDR1 is SGHTA and CDR2 is FQGNSA. This CDR3 region has 18 residues. CDR3 DNA sequence: TGTGCCAGCAGCGTAGCCGTTAGTCTGATAGGGAGCTCCTACGAGCAGTACTTC. Translating gives CASSVAVSLIGSSYEQYF. Variable domain in full (rest from reference TRBV7-2 and TRBJ2-7): GAGVSQSPSNKVTEKGKDVELRCDPISGHTALYWYRQSLGQGLEFLIYFQGNSAPDKSGLPSDRFSAERTGGSVSTLTIQRTQQEDSAVYLCASSVAVSLIGSSYEQYFGPGTRLTVT.

The chain uses TRBV30 and TRBJ1-2; D possibly corresponds to TRBD1 (5 bases). The germline V gene encodes CDR1 GTSNPN and CDR2 SVGIG (reference sequence). This CDR3 spans 13 amino acids. Between the trimmed V and J ends, which lost 5 bases and 8 bases, there was a span of 18 bases. The CDR3 here is CAWLSRKGRGYTF. Written as DNA, the CDR3 is TGTGCCTGGCTCTCTCGAAAGGGGCGAGGCTACACCTTC.

The V and J genes are TRBV19 and TRBJ1-5, with D possibly matching TRBD1 (6 bases). The CDR3 extends over 13 amino acids. The germline V and J ends were trimmed by 6 bases and 4 bases, with 10 bases remaining between them. Looked up from germline, CDR1 is LNHDA and CDR2 is SQIVND (reference sequence). CDR3 in amino acids: CASRGQGNQPQHF. CDR3 DNA: TGTGCCAGTAGAGGGCAGGGGAATCAGCCCCAGCATTTT.

The genes are TRBV19 and TRBJ2-7; D might be TRBD2 (5 bases). The CDR3 is 13 residues long. The V gene's germline CDR1 is LNHDA and CDR2 SQIVND (reference sequence). V gave up 8 bases and J gave up 6 bases, with 17 bases separating them. Here the CDR3 DNA reads TGTGCCAGTTCTAGCTATAGGTTGGGCGAGCAGTACTTC. Protein product: CASSSYRLGEQYF.

This chain links TRBV2 with TRBJ1-5; a possible D gene is TRBD1 (5 bases). The CDR3 is 15 residues long. The ends were cut back, 6 bases at V and 1 base at J, with 13 bases in the middle. Germline-derived CDR1 and CDR2 are SNHLY and FYNNEI. CDR3 in DNA: TGTGCCAGCAGACAGACAGACATGAGCAATCAGCCCCAGCATTTT. Protein sequence: CASRQTDMSNQPQHF.

The chain has TRBV5-5 and TRBJ2-2, with TRBD1 identical over 10 bases. This CDR3 has 15 amino acids. J lost 4 bases, V lost 2 bases, and 2 bases had no gene match. The germline V gene has CDR1 SGHKS and CDR2 YYEKEE (reference sequence). CDR3 sequence (DNA): TGTGCCAGCAGCTTCCGGGACAGGGGCACCGGGGAGCTGTTTTTT. This codes for CASSFRDRGTGELFF.

The chain recombines TRBV6-1 with TRBJ2-7; the D is unclear. The V end lost 4 bases, the J end lost 7 bases, and 17 bases lay between the germline ends. This CDR3 region has 14 residues. Germline values: CDR1 MNHNS, CDR2 SASEGT. For the CDR3, the DNA is TGTGCCAGCAGTGCGGTGCTTAGTCTAGGAGAGCAGTACTTC. It specifies CASSAVLSLGEQYF.

The DNA of the CDR3 is TGTGCCAGCACCCTCGGTGAGGTTAGATACAATGAGCAGTTCTTC. Translation gives CASTLGEVRYNEQFF. The chain carries TRBV6-1 and TRBJ2-1, with no clear D. Germline V gene lookup returns CDR1 MNHNS and CDR2 SASEGT. V was cut by 7 bases and J by 4 bases, with 17 bases left in between. The CDR3 is 15 amino acids.

This chain uses TRBV9 with TRBJ2-7; 9 bases fit TRBD1. CDR1 and CDR2 (germline): SGDLS, YYNGEE. V trimming: 3 bases; J trimming: 11 bases; junction bases outside the gene matches: 9. The CDR3 has 13 amino acids. CDR3 in amino acids: CASSAAWTGEEYF. The CDR3 DNA reads as TGTGCCAGCAGCGCTGCTTGGACAGGGGAAGAGTACTTC.

The chain recombines TRBV19 with TRBJ2-7; 9 positions match TRBD2. The CDR3 consists of 16 residues. In germline, CDR1 is LNHDA, CDR2 SQIVND (reference sequence). V was pared by 5 bases and J by 0 bases, with 8 bases of the junction left unmatched. The DNA of the CDR3 is TGTGCCAGTAGTGGTAGCGGGAGTAGTCCCTCCTACGAGCAGTACTTC. Its protein is CASSGSGSSPSYEQYF.